This note documents a single TCR beta chain sequence. This clone was counted a few times. No antigen is known for it. The sample holds no much larger clone one base away, and base qualities are not on file. The data were obtained in a study of cytomegalovirus exposure and HLA in healthy donors (dated by TCRdb to between 2016 and 2019). Background for the entire study: An earlier analysis of approximately 640 of the donors reported approximately 290 Gb of sequence data and 117 million unique TCR beta sequences from some 180 million T cells. Donor age, sex, ethnicity and CMV serostatus were collected together with the repertoire data. The genetic ancestry cluster associated with self-reported Caucasian donors included 80% to 90% of the approximately 410 genotyped donors. Every discovery cohort repertoire had been produced on one sequencing platform. Class I and class II HLA loci were covered by the typing at four-digit resolution. An earlier analysis of nearly 600 of the donors applied high-throughput TCR beta sequencing to assess whether each TCR beta V gene segment acted as functional or pseudogenic. Among roughly 400 genotyped donors of the cohort, an average of approximately 240,000 unique TCR beta nucleotide sequences was sequenced per donor, of which 15% to 20% were non-productive. A later analysis re-examined previously published TCR beta repertoires from about 700 donors and added high-resolution HLA genotyping to investigate patterns of TCR occurrence. The study was designed to test whether signatures of past pathogen exposure could be identified by cataloging public T cell receptors. High-throughput TCR immunosequencing, statistical association of individual TCRs with disease status, and machine learning were combined to predict cytomegalovirus infection status. In addition to the first cohort of roughly 700 subjects, a separate validation cohort of about 120 different subjects was used. The study profiled the T cell repertoires of hundreds of subjects by immunosequencing and related them to cytomegalovirus serostatus. Typing coverage differed by locus: A, B, C, DRB1 and DQB1 were typed in roughly 620-630 donors, DQA1 in 522, DPA1 in approximately 600, and DPB1 in 400 to 490. The later analysis used no new phenotypic data to find candidate immune exposures, relying instead on TCR beta sequences and their occurrence across donors. A later genetic analysis used genome-wide SNP genotypes for about three fifths of the roughly 700 donors, treating that subset as a discovery cohort. An early release covering some 640 HLA-typed donors comprised about 300 gigabases of sequencing data and roughly 85 million unique TCR sequences. About five DR-DQ haplotypes were handled as single units for association and clustering because linkage in the cohort was strong.

Sequences LNHDA (CDR1) and SQIVND (CDR2) are obtained from the germline V gene (reference sequence). CDR3 length: 13 amino acids, cysteine to phenylalanine. Solely the CDR3 DNA is kept, with 39 bases framed from the first base. Deletion took 5 bases off V and 2 bases off J, with a span of 9 bases between the germline ends. Overall results and qualifications from the work: A further reported finding was that TCR beta sequences accurately predicted the HLA-A and HLA-B alleles for most subjects in the first cohort. In a later analysis, TCR association rates were found to vary across HLA loci, with the most associated TCRs seen for DRB1 alleles and the fewest for HLA-C alleles. Some IMGT-functional V segments, including TRBV6-2 and TRBV6-3, could not be distinguished by the 87-base-pair reads and were therefore excluded. Assigning TCR associations to individual alleles was difficult when HLA alleles, especially DR and DQ, strongly co-occurred. Because counts were too low, fewer than 20 rarely observed V segments, including chromosome 9 orphons, were excluded from the earlier analysis of 587 of the donors. The only immune exposure information available for the cohort was CMV serostatus. Most TCR sequences were seen in very few donors, while some public TCRs were found in many individuals. Cytomegalovirus status was reported to be diagnosed by the classifier with high specificity and sensitivity in both the original and validation cohorts. According to a later genetic analysis, donors in an Asian-associated ancestry cluster had fewer N-insertions in productive TCRs than the roughly 670-donor mean. The sequencing pipeline was judged likely to have produced a cluster of highly shared sequence variants as a technical artifact. A later genetic analysis associated a missense DCLRE1C variant with V-gene and J-gene trimming of TCR beta chains, and an independent cohort replicated the association. Specific HLA alleles were associated with around 18,000 TCR beta sequences at a false discovery rate of 0.05 in a later analysis. An earlier analysis of some 560 of the donors showed that most TCR beta V segments appeared in productive rearrangements either about 90% or about 30% of the time, which broadly matched IMGT annotations. Most CMV-associated TCR beta chains appeared to be HLA-restricted in a later analysis, and the HLA associations seemed to be driven largely by CMV exposure. In the study, 150 to 200 TCR beta chains were listed as associated with cytomegalovirus. HLA typing was unavailable for some donors at each locus, so association tests used only the typed subset. In this cohort, only TCR beta chains were sequenced, and detectable features were limited by the absence of alpha or paired-chain data. It was suggested by the authors that the approach could potentially be generalized to other disease states and immunological phenotypes. A later analysis found that HLA-associated TCR beta chains were more clonally expanded and had lower generation probabilities than equally common non-associated chains. Linkage disequilibrium might explain the correlated functional status among segregating V segments, but an unknown experimental factor could not be excluded. The presence/absence analyses assumed that sequencing depth was roughly uniform across donors, and that assumption may not be true. Three of the identified cytomegalovirus-associated TCR beta chains were confirmed in vitro to be specific for cytomegalovirus antigens. Several of the top co-occurrence clusters appeared to be linked to parvovirus B19, influenza, CMV and Epstein-Barr virus, according to a later analysis.

The cohort consisted of 666 healthy bone marrow donors. At the time of sampling, all cohort members were nominally healthy, though unrecorded immune exposures were likely present. The donor was CMV seronegative and belonged to the group of around 350 seronegative cohort members. Every donor gave a peripheral blood sample, and the peripheral blood mononuclear cells from that sample were used for TCR beta sequencing. Genomic DNA extraction from the blood cell samples was performed with the Qiagen DNeasy Blood Extraction Kit. The library was prepared using the immunoSEQ multiplex PCR assay. A mixture of 60 forward primers for TCR Vbeta segments and 13 reverse primers for TCR Jbeta segments was used in the multiplex PCR. The CDR3 region of rearranged TCR beta genes was amplified from genomic DNA by a multiplex PCR assay. The amplified TCR beta libraries were sequenced on the Illumina HiSeq System as 87-base-pair reads. The paper's processing steps were these. A later analysis tallied around 87 million unique TCR beta chains across the 666 repertoires, and about 12 million of those chains were shared by two or more donors. Raw reads were error-corrected and collapsed into unique sequences by a nearest-neighbor algorithm in which closely related sequences were merged to remove PCR and sequencing errors. CDR3 sequences were aligned to IMGT reference sequences to assign V, D and J gene segments. For a sequence to be retained, a match of at least six nucleotides to both a V gene segment and a J gene segment was required. Rearrangements were called productive when the CDR3 lacked stop codons and stayed in frame with V and J; all others were non-productive. Following IMGT convention, CDR3 was defined as the stretch from the second conserved V-encoded cysteine up to the conserved J-encoded phenylalanine. Sequences without an unambiguous match to a single V gene segment were excluded from the earlier analysis of 450 to 650 of the donors. An earlier analysis of 587 of the donors classified V segments as functional when productive rearrangements were above 56.7% and as segregating when the standard deviation between donors was above 5%. A statistical classification framework was built to diagnose cytomegalovirus status from the catalog of TCR beta chain sequences. In a later analysis, V and J genes were assigned by comparing TCR nucleotide sequences against IMGT/GENE-DB human TR gene sequences. The TCRdist pipeline was used in a later analysis to assign CDR3 sequences and most-parsimonious VDJ recombination scenarios. In a later analysis, every TCR beta chain was defined by the combination of its CDR3 amino acid sequence and its V-gene family, and reads without a unique V-gene family were dropped. As a way to deal with suspected cross-contamination and a sequencing artifact, a later analysis dropped approximately 590 nucleotide sequences that were highly shared and had low generation probability. In a later analysis, a clonal expansion index was calculated for each public chain from normalized within-repertoire ranks of inferred template counts. In a later analysis, generation probabilities were computed using a VDJ recombination model fitted to out-of-frame rearrangements, and the results were checked against IGoR. In a later analysis, hypergeometric tests were used to score TCR-TCR, TCR-HLA and TCR-CMV co-occurrence, with a repertoire-size bias correction applied to TCR pairs. To estimate false discovery rates, a later analysis permuted the HLA or CMV assignments 20 times. A later analysis grouped co-occurring TCRs with DBSCAN, adding TCRdist sequence similarity when clustering within HLA-allele-positive subsets. For co-occurrence clustering, repertoires with fewer than 30,000 or more than 120,000 public chains were excluded, along with five or six repertoires with anomalous nucleotide sharing. This immuneACCESS table, as held by TCRdb, lists in-frame sequences with V and J called but not all clones. Of the missing ones, under half trace to an unresolved V gene in checked studies; the others have no known cause. That table gives V, J and clone size, and the DNA gave D and trimming. Counted in this sample were roughly 250,000 clones; about 80% of them appeared once. Jointly, the top ten make up 0.3% of the sample.

The rearrangement combines TRBV19 with TRBJ1-1; no D gene call is confident. Material for sequencing was PBMCs. This receptor was identified in a girl aged 2 to 10 in good health and CMV-seronegative. The nucleotides read TGTGCCAGTAGTGCCTACAGTAACACTGAAGCTTTCTTT. It specifies CASSAYSNTEAFF.